A selection of T cell receptor beta chains follows, all from one sample in a study of patients and donors after allogeneic stem cell transplantation. In TCRdb, the RT-PCR reads were re-called with MiXCR into one record per CDR3 protein. The sample lists about 160,000 distinct CDR3 sequences; 24% were seen once. Material for sequencing was blood, either unsorted or a sorted T cell fraction (not recorded which). Every receptor here comes from a human donor who was either an allogeneic HSCT recipient or a stem cell or donor lymphocyte infusion donor (not recorded which). It is not recorded whose cells these are; they may come from a transplant donor. Both conserved end residues are part of each CDR3. D genes are given only for firm matches. Expanded clones are given a class, and other clones once, few, many or no size at all.

V,J,D,size,DNA,CDR3
TRBV5-5,TRBJ2-5,-,few,TGTGCCATAAAGATTACTACGCAGTCTACCCTGTCAGAGACCCAGTACTTC,CAIKITTQSTLSETQYF
TRBV7-3,TRBJ1-6,-,few,TGTGCCAGCAGCGCCTCTATAGAGAAGAATTCACCCCTCCACTTT,CASSASIEKNSPLHF
TRBV9,TRBJ2-1,-,-,TGTGCCAGCAGCGTACTCCCCAGGGCGGTGAATGAGCAGTTCTTC,CASSVLPRAVNEQFF
TRBV7-9,TRBJ1-1,TRBD1,few,TGTGCCAGCAGCCTCGGACAGGGAAGAGCTTTCTTT,CASSLGQGRAFF
TRBV5-1,TRBJ1-2,-,-,TGCGCCAGCAGCTTTTCTCCCACAGGAAACTATGGCTACACCTTC,CASSFSPTGNYGYTF
TRBV3-1,TRBJ1-1,-,many,TGTGCCAGCAGCCAACCCGTTGGGAGGGCTTTCTTT,CASSQPVGRAFF
TRBV3-1,TRBJ1-2,-,-,TGTGCCAGCAGTCTAGGACACGAAGATTATGGCTACACCTTC,CASSLGHEDYGYTF
TRBV3-1,TRBJ1-2,-,many,TGTGCCAGCAGCCAAGATGGAGAGAAGCGGTATGGCTACACCTTC,CASSQDGEKRYGYTF
TRBV20-1,TRBJ1-3,TRBD1,few,TGCAGTGCTAGAGAACAGGGGGGACTTGGAAACACCATATATTTT,CSAREQGGLGNTIYF
TRBV7-2,TRBJ1-1,-,once,TGTGCCAGCAGTCACAAGACAGTTAACACTGAAGCTTTCTTT,CASSHKTVNTEAFF
TRBV20-1,TRBJ1-3,-,few,TGCAGTGCTAGGGGGGACGGCGGGAGAAACACCATATATTTT,CSARGDGGRNTIYF
TRBV20-1,TRBJ1-4,-,-,TGCAGTGCCGTAGATGGAACTAATGAAAAACTGTTTTTT,CSAVDGTNEKLFF
TRBV20-1,TRBJ2-7,-,few,TGCAGTGCTAGGACAGAGGGATGGGGGGAAACAAACGAGCAGTACTTC,CSARTEGWGETNEQYF
TRBV9,TRBJ2-3,-,-,TGTGCCAGCAGCGTAGAAGATGTCGGGACAGATACGCAGTATTTT,CASSVEDVGTDTQYF
TRBV12-3/TRBV12-4,TRBJ1-4,-,-,TGTGCCAGCAGTTCAGGGGCCGGGGCAACTAATGAAAAACTGTTTTTT,CASSSGAGATNEKLFF
TRBV20-1,TRBJ2-7,TRBD1,-,TGCAGTGGAAACCCGGACAGGGACCACGAGCAGTACTTC,CSGNPDRDHEQYF
TRBV7-8,TRBJ1-5,-,-,TGTGCCAGCAGCTTAGGGGGGGGTTATAGCAATCAGCCCCAGCATTTT,CASSLGGGYSNQPQHF
TRBV20-1,TRBJ1-1,-,few,TGCAGTGCTAGAGTATCATGGGAGAACACTGAAGCTTTCTTT,CSARVSWENTEAFF
TRBV20-1,TRBJ1-4,TRBD1,-,TGCAGTGCCAGGGAGACAGGGGGAAGAGAAAAACTGTTTTTT,CSARETGGREKLFF
TRBV9,TRBJ1-2,-,few,TGTGCCAGCAGCGTATTGGGTTATGGCTACACCTTC,CASSVLGYGYTF
TRBV7-3,TRBJ2-2,TRBD2,few,TGTGCCAGCAGCTTATCCGGGACTAGCGGGATTCGGGACACCGGGGAGCTGTTTTTT,CASSLSGTSGIRDTGELFF
TRBV18,TRBJ1-1,-,-,TGTGCCAGCTCCGCGAAGGGCCAGCGGGCTAGCACTGAAGCTTTCTTT,CASSAKGQRASTEAFF
TRBV3-1,TRBJ2-1,TRBD2,-,TGTGCCAGCACTCTCCGGGGGGATAATGAGCAGTTCTTC,CASTLRGDNEQFF
TRBV4-3,TRBJ2-3,-,few,TGCGCCAGCAGCCAAGATCTGGAGCTCCAAAGAACGAATCCCACAGATACGCAGTATTTT,CASSQDLELQRTNPTDTQYF
TRBV20-1,TRBJ1-4,TRBD1,-,TGCAGTGCCACCGGGACAGGGGATTGGGAAAAACTGTTTTTT,CSATGTGDWEKLFF
TRBV27,TRBJ1-4,TRBD1,few,TGTGCCAGCAGGAATACAGGGGGCCGAGAAAAACTGTTTTTT,CASRNTGGREKLFF
TRBV6-2/TRBV6-3,TRBJ2-5,-,-,TGTGCCAGCAGTGCCGAGATGGAGACCCAGTACTTC,CASSAEMETQYF
TRBV7-2,TRBJ1-5,-,-,TGTGCCAGCACCCTTAGGGGAATAGAGCCCCAGCATTTT,CASTLRGIEPQHF
TRBV12-3/TRBV12-4,TRBJ1-1,-,many,TGTGCCAGCAGCGCTGGACCCTACACTGAAGCTTTCTTT,CASSAGPYTEAFF
TRBV3-1,TRBJ1-1,TRBD1,-,TGTGCCAGCAGCATGAATCCCGGGGACAGGGGCGCTGAAGCTTTCTTT,CASSMNPGDRGAEAFF
TRBV5-1,TRBJ2-1,-,-,TGCGCCAGCAGCTCGCTAAGGGGTAGCGAGCAGTTCTTC,CASSSLRGSEQFF
TRBV20-1,TRBJ1-1,TRBD1,many,TGCAGTGCTAGAGGGTACGGGACAGGGGGCTCGGCTTTCTTT,CSARGYGTGGSAFF
TRBV5-1,TRBJ1-2,-,few,TGCGCCAGCAGCCTTGTGTGGACTGCTCCTTTATCCTATGGCTACACCTTC,CASSLVWTAPLSYGYTF
TRBV3-1,TRBJ2-3,TRBD1,-,TGTGCCAGCAGCGGGCCGGGACAGGGTTACACAGATACGCAGTATTTT,CASSGPGQGYTDTQYF
TRBV5-1,TRBJ2-3,-,-,TGCGCCTCGGCCGGGGCCCTCACAGATACGCAGTATTTT,CASAGALTDTQYF
TRBV5-1,TRBJ1-6,TRBD1,many,TGCGCCAGCAGCCGAGGACAGGATGTAGGATCACCCCTCCACTTT,CASSRGQDVGSPLHF
TRBV20-1,TRBJ1-1,-,few,TGCAGTGCTAGAGATCGTAAGGGGGTGGACACTGAAGCTTTCTTT,CSARDRKGVDTEAFF
TRBV4-2,TRBJ1-1,-,-,TGTGCCAGCAGCCAAGCTGGCACCCTGAACACTGAAGCTTTCTTT,CASSQAGTLNTEAFF
TRBV29-1,TRBJ2-3,-,-,TGCAGCGTTTCCAAGAGGGGTTCTAGCACAGATACGCAGTATTTT,CSVSKRGSSTDTQYF
TRBV11-2,TRBJ2-5,TRBD2,few,TGTGCCAGCAGCTTGGCTAGCGGGCAAGAGACCCAGTACTTC,CASSLASGQETQYF
TRBV4-2,TRBJ2-1,TRBD2,-,TGTGCCAGCAGCCCCCTAGCGGGAGACTTAAATGAGCAGTTCTTC,CASSPLAGDLNEQFF
TRBV10-3,TRBJ1-5,-,few,TGTGCCATCAGTGAAGCAGCCAGAAAATATAGCAATCAGCCCCAGCATTTT,CAISEAARKYSNQPQHF
TRBV10-3,TRBJ2-3,TRBD1,-,TGTGCCATCAGTGAAGGGAGACAGGGCGATACGCAGTATTTT,CAISEGRQGDTQYF
TRBV10-3,TRBJ2-3,TRBD2,-,TGTGCCATCAGTGAAAGTGGCGGGAGCTCCACAGATACGCAGTATTTT,CAISESGGSSTDTQYF
TRBV29-1,TRBJ2-1,-,-,TGCAGCGTGCTACTCAGGGCCCTATACAATGAGCAGTTCTTC,CSVLLRALYNEQFF
TRBV12-3/TRBV12-4,TRBJ2-1,-,few,TGTGCCAGCAGTTTCCAGCTAGCGAGCTCCTACAATGAGCAGTTCTTC,CASSFQLASSYNEQFF
TRBV27,TRBJ1-4,TRBD1,few,TGTGCCAGCAGTTCCACCTTAGGACAACAGGGGGCTATTGAAAAACTGTTTTTT,CASSSTLGQQGAIEKLFF
TRBV6-5,TRBJ2-5,-,-,TGTGCCAGCTTTTCCGGGGAGACCCAGTACTTC,CASFSGETQYF
TRBV7-7,TRBJ2-1,TRBD2,-,TGTGCCAGCAGCTTAAGTTCGACTAGCGGGGCCTATGAGCAGTTCTTC,CASSLSSTSGAYEQFF
TRBV5-1,TRBJ1-1,-,once,TGCGCCAGCAGCTCCTGGGTTGGCACTGAAGCTTTCTTT,CASSSWVGTEAFF
TRBV29-1,TRBJ1-3,TRBD1,-,TGCAGCGTAGACAGGGTTAACACCATATATTTT,CSVDRVNTIYF
TRBV20-1,TRBJ2-1,TRBD2,-,TGCAGTGCTTGGGGTAGCGGGAGGGCCGACAGTGAGCAGTTCTTC,CSAWGSGRADSEQFF
TRBV7-9,TRBJ2-3,TRBD2,-,TGTGCCAGCAGCCCGAGACTAGCGCCGTACACAGATACGCAGTATTTT,CASSPRLAPYTDTQYF
TRBV5-1,TRBJ1-5,-,many,TGCGCCAGCAGCTTGGAAGGGTGGGGTAGCAATCAGCCCCAGCATTTT,CASSLEGWGSNQPQHF
TRBV7-9,TRBJ2-4,TRBD2,medium-sized,TGTGCCAGCACCGAGTTAGCGGGGTTTGACAAAAACATTCAGTACTTC,CASTELAGFDKNIQYF
TRBV18,TRBJ1-5,-,few,TGTGCCAGCTCACCACCTGCTCAGCCCCAGCATTTT,CASSPPAQPQHF
TRBV20-1,TRBJ2-1,-,few,TGCAGTGCAGCCGGAGGACTACCCTACAATGAGCAGTTCTTC,CSAAGGLPYNEQFF